This TCR beta chain was identified during a study of blood T cell repertoires in COVID-19. Turning to the study itself: Donors in the United States, Italy and Spain gave samples during acute or convalescent COVID-19.

Using immunoSEQ multiplex PCR, the repertoire was profiled, and TCRdb retains in-frame clones only, with some absent. The sample yields around 66,000 clones, around 87% seen once. The CDR3 runs to 15 residues. The ends lost 4 bases at V and 6 bases at J; junction bases unmatched: 7. Germline V gives CDR1 MNHEY, CDR2 SVGEGT. Sequencing was carried out using peripheral blood. This sequence joins TRBV6-2 or TRBV6-3 and TRBJ1-4, with 8 bases fitting TRBD1. This TCR came from a man aged 60 to 75 with acute or convalescent COVID-19. This CDR3 is CASSSRQGTYEKLFF. The CDR3 DNA reads as TGTGCCAGCAGTTCCCGACAGGGGACGTATGAAAAACTGTTTTTT.